Below, 2 T cell receptor beta chains from the same sample are listed, as sequenced in a study of cytotoxic CD8 clonotypes in ibrutinib-treated CLL. Generated by immunoSEQ multiplex PCR, the TCRdb table keeps only in-frame clones and is missing some. The sample holds some 92,000 clones, about 74% seen once. The starting material was PBMCs, obtained after 24 months of ibrutinib treatment. All receptors come from a human donor with chronic lymphocytic leukemia.

This clone was seen a few times. The chain joins TRBV27 to TRBJ1-2; D uncertain. The CDR3 runs 13 residues. V was clipped by 5 bases and J by 8 bases, with 15 bases between them. Germline V gene sequence: CDR1 MNHEY, CDR2 SMNVEV (reference sequence). CDR3 amino acids: CASSPSGGIGYTF. DNA for the CDR3: TGTGCCAGCAGTCCTTCGGGAGGCATCGGCTACACCTTC.

The chain employs TRBV30 and TRBJ1-1, with TRBD1 matching 8 bases. This CDR3 is 13 amino acids long. V dropped 0 bases and J dropped 4; count of bases not matched to a gene: 1. The germline gives CDR1 GTSNPN, CDR2 SVGIG (reference sequence). DNA for the CDR3: TGTGCCTGGAGTGTTACAGGGGGCACTGAAGCTTTCTTT. Encoded protein: CAWSVTGGTEAFF.